Listed below are T cell receptor beta chains from one sample, sequenced in a study of post-analysis software for immune sequencing data. MiXCR, run by TCRdb on the PCR reads, gives a single entry per CDR3 protein. The sample holds around 770,000 distinct CDR3 sequences; under 60% are singletons and the top ten take approximately 5%. Source material: blood. The receptors were sampled from a girl between 10 and 17 years old with multiple sclerosis. Each CDR3 is given with its conserved first and last residue. A D gene is named only where the DNA matches it firmly. Rows give clone size only sometimes, using once, few, many, or a class for an expanded clone.

len	abundance	v_gene	j_gene	d_gene	CDR3aa	CDR3nt
19	-	TRBV28	TRBJ2-4	TRBD2	CASSYGLAGEILAKNIQYF	TGTGCCAGCAGTTACGGGCTAGCGGGAGAGATCCTAGCCAAAAACATTCAGTACTTC
15	few	TRBV12-3/TRBV12-4	TRBJ2-7	TRBD2	CASRARTSGRSEQYF	TGTGCCAGCAGGGCTCGGACTAGCGGGAGGTCCGAGCAGTACTTC
16	few	TRBV7-9	TRBJ2-1	TRBD2	CASSLQDGGRRHEQFF	TGTGCCAGCAGCCTTCAGGACGGCGGGAGGAGGCATGAGCAGTTCTTC
16	-	TRBV24-1	TRBJ2-3	TRBD2	CATSDGTSGFTDTQYF	TGTGCCACCAGTGATGGGACTAGCGGATTCACAGATACGCAGTATTTT
10	-	TRBV20-1	TRBJ2-3	-	CSARTTTQYF	TGCAGTGCTAGGACAACCACGCAGTATTTT
15	-	TRBV9	TRBJ1-2	-	CASSVSPTAAYGYTF	TGTGCCAGCAGCGTAAGCCCGACAGCGGCCTATGGCTACACCTTC
13	few	TRBV6-5	TRBJ2-7	-	CASSSRLEYEQYF	TGTGCCAGCAGTTCCAGACTTGAATACGAGCAGTACTTC
15	-	TRBV20-1	TRBJ2-1	-	CSARDQGLYFNEQFF	TGCAGTGCTAGAGACCAGGGACTGTACTTCAATGAGCAGTTCTTC
17	-	TRBV7-9	TRBJ2-3	TRBD2	CASSLDLSGISTDTQYF	TGTGCCAGCAGCTTAGATCTGAGCGGGATTAGCACAGATACGCAGTATTTT
16	-	TRBV7-2	TRBJ2-4	TRBD1	CASSFRGGLAKNIQYF	TGTGCCAGCAGCTTCAGAGGGGGCCTAGCCAAAAACATTCAGTACTTC
14	-	TRBV3-1	TRBJ2-2	-	CASSILLGTGELFF	TGTGCCAGCAGCATCCTTCTTGGGACCGGGGAGCTGTTTTTT
14	few	TRBV24-1	TRBJ2-1	TRBD2	CATSESGAYNEQFF	TGTGCCACCAGTGAAAGCGGGGCCTACAATGAGCAGTTCTTC
14	few	TRBV10-3	TRBJ2-7	TRBD1	CAISGQGAHYEQYF	TGTGCCATCAGTGGGCAGGGGGCCCACTACGAGCAGTACTTC
13	once	TRBV7-9	TRBJ2-4	-	CASSLTAAGEQYF	TGTGCCAGCAGCTTAACAGCCGCAGGGGAGCAGTACTTC
11	-	TRBV6-2/TRBV6-3	TRBJ2-7	-	CASSDVHEQYF	TGTGCCAGCAGTGACGTGCACGAGCAGTACTTC
19	-	TRBV12-3/TRBV12-4	TRBJ2-1	-	CASSLALGSGRSSYNEQFF	TGTGCCAGCAGTTTAGCGCTGGGAAGCGGCCGTAGCTCCTACAATGAGCAGTTCTTC
15	-	TRBV7-9	TRBJ2-7	-	CASSLAEGRPYEQYF	TGTGCCAGCAGCTTAGCGGAGGGCCGTCCCTACGAGCAGTACTTC
15	-	TRBV3-1	TRBJ2-3	TRBD2	CASSLGTSGTGTQYF	TGTGCCAGCAGCCTTGGGACTAGCGGCACAGGTACGCAGTATTTT
17	-	TRBV13	TRBJ2-7	TRBD2	CASSLERTSGRHYEQYF	TGTGCCAGCAGCTTAGAACGGACTAGCGGCAGACACTACGAGCAGTACTTC
14	few	TRBV29-1	TRBJ2-3	TRBD1	CSVETGGATDTQYF	TGCAGCGTTGAGACAGGGGGCGCGACAGATACGCAGTATTTT
16	-	TRBV7-6	TRBJ2-5	TRBD2	CASSFYLAGGKETQYF	TGTGCCAGCAGCTTTTACCTAGCGGGAGGTAAAGAGACCCAGTACTTC
15	-	TRBV20-1	TRBJ2-1	-	CSAGVGVHSYNEQFF	TGCAGTGCTGGGGTGGGGGTACATTCCTACAATGAGCAGTTCTTC
13	-	TRBV10-3	TRBJ1-2	TRBD1	CAIRDEGAGGYTF	TGTGCCATCAGGGACGAGGGGGCCGGGGGCTACACCTTC
14	few	TRBV5-1	TRBJ1-2	-	CASSLSGEIYGYTF	TGCGCCAGCAGCTTGTCTGGCGAGATCTATGGCTACACCTTC
15	few	TRBV19	TRBJ2-7	TRBD1	CASSPPGQGLYEQYF	TGTGCCAGTAGTCCTCCGGGACAGGGACTCTACGAGCAGTACTTC
15	-	TRBV5-1	TRBJ1-5	-	CASSWTPGRNQPQHF	TGCGCCAGCAGCTGGACACCGGGACGTAATCAGCCCCAGCATTTT
13	-	TRBV27	TRBJ2-7	TRBD1	CASRDRGYLEQYF	TGTGCCAGCCGGGACAGGGGGTATCTCGAGCAGTACTTC
15	-	TRBV20-1	TRBJ2-1	-	CSARWMGWLGNEQFF	TGCAGTGCTAGGTGGATGGGATGGCTGGGGAATGAGCAGTTCTTC
15	-	TRBV28	TRBJ2-5	TRBD1	CASSFLAGGEETQYF	TGTGCCAGCAGTTTTCTCGCAGGGGGCGAAGAGACCCAGTACTTC
15	-	TRBV20-1	TRBJ2-1	TRBD2	CSAGEGVSGHNEQFF	TGCAGTGCTGGGGAGGGCGTTAGTGGGCACAATGAGCAGTTCTTC
13	-	TRBV29-1	TRBJ2-3	-	CSVATTSTDTQYF	TGCAGCGTTGCAACCACCAGCACAGATACGCAGTATTTT
13	once	TRBV10-3	TRBJ2-5	TRBD1	CAISDRGSETQYF	TGTGCCATCAGTGACAGGGGGTCAGAGACCCAGTACTTC
14	-	TRBV20-1	TRBJ2-1	TRBD2	CSATRLAVGNEQFF	TGCAGTGCTACGCGACTAGCGGTGGGCAATGAGCAGTTCTTC
17	-	TRBV20-1	TRBJ2-7	TRBD2	CSAKDFNLAGGPYEQYF	TGCAGTGCCAAGGATTTCAATCTAGCGGGAGGACCCTACGAGCAGTACTTC
15	-	TRBV5-1	TRBJ2-7	-	CASSGWTDESYEQYF	TGCGCCAGCAGCGGGTGGACAGATGAGTCCTACGAGCAGTACTTC
13	-	TRBV27	TRBJ2-7	-	CASSPTAFYEQYF	TGTGCCAGCAGCCCAACAGCATTCTACGAGCAGTACTTC
16	few	TRBV12-3/TRBV12-4	TRBJ2-7	-	CASSPALSGPYYEQYF	TGTGCCAGCAGCCCCGCCTTATCGGGACCGTACTACGAGCAGTACTTC